One sample yielded the 4 T cell receptor beta chains listed below, sequenced in a study of regulatory T cells in long-lasting Graves disease. Documented time point: newly diagnosed GD, antithyroid drugs for less than 3 months. After RNA was extracted from PBMCs, the TCR library was made from it. For TCR beta, libraries came from iRepertoire HTBI primers and Arm-PCR of CDR3 regions. One entry per CDR3 protein, called by TCRdb with MiXCR from the multiplex PCR reads. Seen here are around 250,000 distinct CDR3 sequences, around 19% observed once, and the top ten hold 12% to 15%. The same specimen was also included in a second study, on T cells in Graves' hyperthyroidism and ophthalmopathy.

The sample was peripheral blood mononuclear cells (PBMCs), taken at new diagnosis, from a patient treated with antithyroid drugs. These TCRs come from a woman in her twenties or thirties with Graves disease.

The chain joins TRBV27 to TRBJ1-1; D is uncertain. The CDR3 runs to 13 residues. Per the germline V gene, CDR1 is MNHEY and CDR2 is SMNVEV (reference sequence). V lost 6 bases and J lost 5, with 13 bases in between. The CDR3, as DNA: TGTGCCAGCAGCCTCGACAAGGGTACTGAAGCTTTCTTT. Translating it yields CASSLDKGTEAFF.

This clonotype was picked up many times. In DNA, the CDR3 is TGTGCCTGGACCCCCGGGGAGCCGAACACCGGGGAGCTGTTTTTT. Protein product: CAWTPGEPNTGELFF. This sequence joins TRBV12-3 or TRBV12-4 and TRBJ2-2; D is possibly TRBD2 (5 bases). Deletions cut 11 bases from V and 0 bases from J, with 16 bases between. CDR3 length equals 15 residues.

This clonotype was counted many times. The chain is built from TRBV20-1 and TRBJ1-2; 10 bases agree with TRBD1. The ends lost 2 bases at V and 7 bases at J; junction bases unmatched: 7. The germline gives CDR1 DFQATT, CDR2 SNEGSKA (reference sequence). The CDR3 has 14 residues. Here the CDR3 reads CSARLDRGPAGYTF. The CDR3 nucleotides read TGCAGTGCTAGACTAGACAGGGGGCCCGCTGGCTACACCTTC.

This clonotype was seen ten or more times. A junction boundary mismatches the germline segment, possibly from a read error. The chain joins TRBV6-1 to TRBJ1-2; D is undetermined. CDR3 length equals 15 residues. Germline V CDR1 and CDR2: MNHNS, SASEGT. The chain's CDR3 is CASREGSGGDYGYTF. CDR3 coding DNA: TGTGCCAGCAGAGAAGGGTCGGGCGGCGACTATGGCTACACCTTC.